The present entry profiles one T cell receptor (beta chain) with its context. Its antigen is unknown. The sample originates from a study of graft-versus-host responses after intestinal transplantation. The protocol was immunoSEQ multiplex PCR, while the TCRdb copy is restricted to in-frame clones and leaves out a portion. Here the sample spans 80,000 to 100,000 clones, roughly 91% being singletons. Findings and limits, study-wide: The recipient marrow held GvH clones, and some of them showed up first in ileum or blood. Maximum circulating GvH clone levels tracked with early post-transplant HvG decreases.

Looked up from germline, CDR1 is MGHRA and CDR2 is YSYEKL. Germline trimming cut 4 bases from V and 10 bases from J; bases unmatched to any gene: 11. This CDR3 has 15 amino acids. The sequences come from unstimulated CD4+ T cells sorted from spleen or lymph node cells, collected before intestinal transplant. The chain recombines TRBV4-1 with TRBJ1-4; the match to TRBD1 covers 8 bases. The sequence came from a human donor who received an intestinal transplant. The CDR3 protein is CASSPLQGASGKLFF. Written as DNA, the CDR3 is TGCGCCAGCAGCCCGCTTCAGGGGGCAAGCGGAAAACTGTTTTTT.